These 18 T cell receptor beta chains share one sample of origin, sequenced in a study of human T cells and chemical hapten exposure. As the library was built, unique molecular identifiers were attached to individual cDNA molecules. TCRdb analysed the reads with MiXCR anew, one entry per CDR3 protein. Among thousands of distinct CDR3 sequences listed, 45% to 50% were seen once. Sample treatment: therapeutic diphenylcyclopropenone sensitization with weekly scalp DPC. This material consisted of whole blood, taken before DPC sensitization or 2, 6, or about 24 weeks after (not recorded which). The receptors come from an adult with alopecia areata. Some clones in this sample may be carry-over from other donors' samples. This table probably holds off-target reads from a library built for another chain.

This sequence joins TRBV20-1 and TRBJ2-2; D not certain. The CDR3 sequence is 13 residues long. From germline, CDR1 is DFQATT and CDR2 SNEGSKA (reference sequence). The V end lost 3 bases, the J end lost 1 base, and 6 bases lay between the germline ends. The CDR3 sequence: CSARPGNTGELFF. The CDR3 DNA is TGCAGTGCTAGGCCGGGGAACACCGGGGAGCTGTTTTTT.

This chain links TRBV7-3 with TRBJ2-1, with D tentatively TRBD1 or TRBD2 (6 bases each). Trimming stripped 5 bases from V and 6 bases from J, with 20 bases between. The CDR3 contains 16 residues. From germline, CDR1 is SGHTA and CDR2 FQGTGA. DNA for the CDR3: TGTGCCAGCAGCCCCCGCGGGATGGGGGCTACCAATGAGCAGTTCTTC. Amino acid sequence: CASSPRGMGATNEQFF.

This clonotype was counted a few times. At one end the junction does not follow the germline gene, possibly because of a read error. This chain uses TRBV7-7 with TRBJ2-2; tentatively, D is TRBD1 or TRBD2 (5 bases each). The CDR3 consists of 13 residues. Germline CDR1 reads SSHAT; CDR2 reads FNYEAQ (reference sequence). The CDR3 loop reads CASSLWGTGELFF. CDR3 in DNA: TGTGCTAGCAGCTTGTGGGGGACCGGGGAGCTGTTTTTT.

This clonotype turned up a few times. The chain links TRBV14 to TRBJ2-1; no clear D gene. V lost 0 bases to trimming and J lost 15 bases, with 12 bases between them. The CDR3 is 12 residues long. From germline, CDR1 is SGHDN and CDR2 FVKESK. This CDR3 is CASSQEPGPRFF. DNA of the CDR3: TGTGCCAGCAGCCAAGAGCCCGGGCCGAGGTTCTTC.

This clonotype was detected a few times. The genes are TRBV20-1 and TRBJ2-1; 8 positions agree with TRBD2. With V trimmed by 6 bases and J by 4 bases, 5 bases remained unmatched. This CDR3 contains 13 residues. In germline, CDR1 is DFQATT, CDR2 SNEGSKA (reference sequence). This CDR3 reads CSARSGGYNEQFF. In DNA form, the CDR3 reads TGCAGTGCACGGAGCGGGGGTTACAATGAGCAGTTCTTC.

V usage is TRBV20-1 and J usage is TRBJ2-1; perhaps TRBD1 as D (6 bases). V was pared by 1 base and J by 0 bases, with 10 bases between. The germline V gene encodes CDR1 DFQATT and CDR2 SNEGSKA (reference sequence). This CDR3 region has 15 residues. This CDR3 reads CSARGRGSSYNEQFF. CDR3 DNA: TGCAGTGCTAGAGGAAGGGGGAGCTCCTACAATGAGCAGTTCTTC.

The gene calls are TRBV13 and TRBJ2-7; D gene ambiguous. The V gene's germline CDR1 is PRHDT and CDR2 FYEKMQ (reference sequence). V gave up 2 bases and J gave up 3 bases, with 14 bases separating them. CDR3 length: 15 amino acids. The CDR3 here is CASSLTATTNYEQYF. The CDR3 bases are TGTGCCAGCAGCTTAACAGCGACGACGAACTACGAGCAGTACTTC.

This chain connects TRBV9 to TRBJ2-7; D may be TRBD2 (5 bases). Germline V CDR1 and CDR2: SGDLS, YYNGEE. Trimming cost V 0 bases and J 2 bases, with 9 bases left between them. The length of the CDR3 is 14 residues. The CDR3: CASSVGGSAYEQYF. The CDR3 DNA sequence: TGTGCCAGCAGCGTAGGAGGGAGCGCCTACGAGCAGTACTTC. Based on the CDR3 plus reference TRBV9 and TRBJ2-7, the full variable domain is DSGVTQTPKHLITATGQRVTLRCSPRSGDLSVYWYQQSLDQGLQFLIQYYNGEERAKGNILERFSAQQFPDLHSELNLSSLELGDSALYFCASSVGGSAYEQYFGPGTRLTVT.

The rearrangement joins TRBV27 to TRBJ1-5; maybe TRBD1 (5 bases). The CDR3 contains 14 residues. CDR1 MNHEY and CDR2 SMNVEV come from the germline V gene (reference sequence). V lost 10 bases and J 3 bases, leaving 16 bases between the germline ends. This chain's CDR3 is CATARGGPNQPQHF. The CDR3 DNA is TGTGCCACCGCCCGGGGCGGGCCCAATCAGCCCCAGCATTTT.

The sample holds one count of this clonotype. The chain recombines TRBV7-9 with TRBJ2-2; unclear D gene. CDR1 is SEHNR, CDR2 FQNEAQ, per germline (reference sequence). This CDR3 is 12 amino acids long. Trimming removed 5 bases at V and 6 bases at J, with 7 bases between. As DNA, the CDR3 is TGTGCCAGCAGCCAATCCGCCGGGGAGCTGTTTTTT. Its translation is CASSQSAGELFF.

This clonotype was seen a handful of times. The gene calls are TRBV9 and TRBJ2-5; D is ambiguous. Looked up from germline, CDR1 is SGDLS and CDR2 is YYNGEE. This CDR3 has 15 amino acids. V was pared by 0 bases and J by 5 bases, with 14 bases between. In DNA, the CDR3 is TGTGCCAGCAGCGTAGTCCCCTCACAAGGGGAGACCCAGTACTTC. Translation gives CASSVVPSQGETQYF. Looking up the rest from reference TRBV9 and TRBJ2-5 gives the full variable domain: DSGVTQTPKHLITATGQRVTLRCSPRSGDLSVYWYQQSLDQGLQFLIQYYNGEERAKGNILERFSAQQFPDLHSELNLSSLELGDSALYFCASSVVPSQGETQYFGPGTRLLVL.

The chain uses TRBV10-3 and TRBJ2-7, with D possibly matching TRBD1 (6 bases). Trimming pared 8 bases from V and 0 bases from J, leaving 11 bases between. This CDR3 comprises 13 residues. Germline loops: CDR1 ENHRY, CDR2 SYGVKD. The CDR3 DNA reads TGTGCCATCCAAAGGGACAACTCCTACGAGCAGTACTTC. This translates into CAIQRDNSYEQYF.

V gene TRBV6-5 combines with J gene TRBJ1-3, with TRBD1 identical over 7 bases. Germline V gene data show CDR1 as MNHEY and CDR2 as SVGAGI. Losses at the gene ends were 2 bases for V and 4 bases for J; bases not matched to a gene: 5. The CDR3 loop spans 15 amino acids. CDR3 sequence (DNA): TGTGCCAGCAGTTACACGACAGGGACCGGAAACACCATATATTTT. It specifies CASSYTTGTGNTIYF.

The rearrangement links TRBV11-2 to TRBJ2-6; D gene unclear. The germline CDR1 and CDR2 sequences are SGHAT and FQNNGV. Between the trimmed V and J ends, which lost 2 bases and 2 bases, there was a span of 4 bases. The CDR3 consists of 14 residues. The CDR3 protein is CASSLITGANVLTF. The DNA of the CDR3 is TGTGCCAGCAGCTTAATCACTGGGGCCAACGTCCTGACTTTC.

The V and J genes are TRBV7-9 and TRBJ1-3; a possible D gene is TRBD1 (6 bases). Looked up from germline, CDR1 is SEHNR and CDR2 is FQNEAQ (reference sequence). This CDR3 contains 15 residues. The V and J ends lost 7 bases and 4 bases respectively, with 17 bases between them. This CDR3 reads CASNFWGAEGNTIYF. The CDR3 DNA is TGTGCCAGCAACTTTTGGGGGGCTGAAGGAAACACCATATATTTT. Using reference TRBV7-9 and TRBJ1-3 for the parts outside the CDR3, the full variable domain is DTGVSQNPRHKITKRGQNVTFRCDPISEHNRLYWYRQTLGQGPEFLTYFQNEAQLEKSRLLSDRFSAERPKGSFSTLEIQRTEQGDSAMYLCASNFWGAEGNTIYFGEGSWLTVV.

V is TRBV5-1 and J is TRBJ1-1, with no clear D. The germline V and J ends were trimmed by 0 bases and 5 bases, with 11 bases remaining between them. The CDR3 sequence is 14 residues long. CDR1 is SGHRS, CDR2 YFSETQ, per germline. The CDR3 region has the DNA TGCGCCAGCAGCTTGGTAGCGAGCGCAACTGAAGCTTTCTTT. Translation gives CASSLVASATEAFF.

The J gene is TRBJ2-2, the V gene TRBV10-3; D is perhaps TRBD1 or TRBD2 (6 bases each). Trimming cost V 3 bases and J 2 bases, with 10 bases left between them. The CDR3 runs 15 residues. Germline V gene data show CDR1 as ENHRY and CDR2 as SYGVKD. CDR3 in DNA: TGTGCCATCAGTGATCGGGGGCAAAACACCGGGGAGCTGTTTTTT. Protein: CAISDRGQNTGELFF.

The chain combines TRBV7-2 with TRBJ2-5, with 8 bases that match TRBD1. Trimming removed 5 bases from V and 4 bases from J; junction bases left unmatched: 9. Germline CDR1 is SGHTA and CDR2 is FQGNSA. The CDR3 totals 15 residues. CDR3 nucleotides: TGTGCCAGCAGCCCGGGAGACAGGGGTGTAGAGACCCAGTACTTC. As protein: CASSPGDRGVETQYF. Combining the CDR3 with reference TRBV7-2 and TRBJ2-5 gives the whole variable domain GAGVSQSPSNKVTEKGKDVELRCDPISGHTALYWYRQSLGQGLEFLIYFQGNSAPDKSGLPSDRFSAERTGGSVSTLTIQRTQQEDSAVYLCASSPGDRGVETQYFGPGTRLLVL.